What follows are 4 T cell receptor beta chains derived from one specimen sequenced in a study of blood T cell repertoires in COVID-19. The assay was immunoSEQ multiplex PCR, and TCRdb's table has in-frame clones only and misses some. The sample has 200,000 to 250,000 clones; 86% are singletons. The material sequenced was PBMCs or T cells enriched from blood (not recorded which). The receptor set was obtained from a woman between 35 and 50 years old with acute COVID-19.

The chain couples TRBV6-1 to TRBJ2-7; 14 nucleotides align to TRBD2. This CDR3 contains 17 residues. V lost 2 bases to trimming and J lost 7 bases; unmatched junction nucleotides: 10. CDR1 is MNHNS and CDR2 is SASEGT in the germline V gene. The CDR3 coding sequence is TGTGCCAGCAGTGAAAACAACGGACTAGCGGGAGGCGTTGAGCAGTACTTC. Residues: CASSENNGLAGGVEQYF.

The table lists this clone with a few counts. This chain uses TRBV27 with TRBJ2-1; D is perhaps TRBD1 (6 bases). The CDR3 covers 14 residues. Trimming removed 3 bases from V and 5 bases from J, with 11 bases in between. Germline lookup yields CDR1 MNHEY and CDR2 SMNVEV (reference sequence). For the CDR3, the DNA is TGTGCCAGCAGTTTTCGCAGGGGTCACAATGAGCAGTTCTTC. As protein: CASSFRRGHNEQFF.

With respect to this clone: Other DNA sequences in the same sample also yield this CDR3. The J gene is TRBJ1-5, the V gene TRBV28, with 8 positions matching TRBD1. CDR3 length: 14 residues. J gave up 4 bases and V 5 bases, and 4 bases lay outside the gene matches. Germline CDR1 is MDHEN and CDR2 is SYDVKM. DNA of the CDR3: TGTGCCAGCAGTCCGGGGACAGGTAATCAGCCCCAGCATTTT. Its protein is CASSPGTGNQPQHF.

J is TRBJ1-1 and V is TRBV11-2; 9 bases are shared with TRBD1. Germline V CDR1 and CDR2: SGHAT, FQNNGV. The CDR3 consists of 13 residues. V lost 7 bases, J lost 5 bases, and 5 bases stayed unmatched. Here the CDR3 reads CASTKTGGTEAFF. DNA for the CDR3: TGTGCCAGCACCAAGACAGGGGGAACTGAAGCTTTCTTT.